Reported below is one TCR beta chain. This receptor's antigen is unknown. The input lacks base qualities; no much larger clone sits a single base away. The sample is drawn from a study of a mutant IDH1 vaccine in newly diagnosed glioma (dated by TCRdb to about 2021). Concerning the study at large: Patients were given eight vaccinations, in weeks 1, 3, 5, 7, 11, 15, 19 and 23, which matched visits V03 through V10. In the chemotherapy-containing groups, vaccination started alongside temozolomide cycles, whereas in patients who had radiotherapy alone it started 4-6 weeks after radiotherapy. Of the approximately 33 treated patients, roughly 60% were male and 37.5% were female, and the mean age was approximately 39 years. Prior to enrollment, patients had been given standard therapy consisting of radiotherapy alone, temozolomide alone, or radiochemotherapy with temozolomide, with the combination given to most patients. Peripheral blood samples were drawn at six visits, namely V03 (baseline), V05, V07, V10, V12 and V13. Longitudinal TCRB deep sequencing was performed for about two dozen treated patients wherever samples were available for exploratory analyses.

The junction shows trimming of 3 bases on V and 5 bases on J, and the gene matches do not reach 7 bases of it. Sequences LNHDA (CDR1) and SQIVND (CDR2) are obtained from the germline V gene (reference sequence). The CDR3 holds 15 amino acids from the cysteine to the phenylalanine. The entry retains the CDR3 DNA only, 45 bases that are in frame from base 1. The time point label, read with the paper, signifies: week 5, during vaccination. Each vaccine dose was 300 ug of a 20-mer mutant IDH1 peptide in Montanide, given subcutaneously with topical imiquimod. The donors had newly diagnosed IDH1-mutant astrocytomas of WHO grade 3 or 4 that showed loss of nuclear ATRX. The samples were drawn from NOA16, a multicentre, single-arm, open-label phase I trial in Germany that tested a mutant IDH1 peptide vaccine in humans for the first time. Genomic DNA for TCRB sequencing was isolated from EDTA blood with the DNeasy Blood and Tissue Kit.

Study-wide conclusions, independent of this receptor: Availability determined which PBMC samples were chosen for TCRB deep sequencing. Immune responses induced by the vaccine were seen in 93.3% of patients across multiple MHC alleles. Pseudoprogression appeared unrelated to alterations in the top peripheral T cell clonotypes detected by TCRB sequencing. According to the authors, sample limitations meant that analyses of patient blood samples could not be reproduced.

Receptor amplification or capture employed the immunoSEQ multiplex PCR assay. Following the manufacturer's protocol, the hsTCRB Kit was used to amplify rearranged TCR beta chain sequences. TCRB libraries were sequenced on an Illumina MiSeq. The authors' analysis ran thus. The proprietary platform of the kit vendor was used for demultiplexing, trimming and gene mapping. TCRdb took over this immuneACCESS table, retaining in-frame rearrangements with V and J assigned. Such tables are incomplete; in checked studies, under half of the missing clones stem from an unresolved V gene, and the remainder is unexplained. Clonal size and the V and J genes are those of that table, whereas D and trimming came from the DNA. This sample comprises about 58,000 clones, about 88% of them detected only once. The top ten constitute 6.5% to 9% of the sample.

This TCR was recovered from a woman aged 45-59 years with glioma. This chain joins TRBV19 to TRBJ1-5, with 7 central nucleotides matching TRBD1. This specimen consisted of PBMCs, obtained from a glioma patient whose treatment included an IDH1 peptide vaccine. The DNA sequence follows: TGTGCCAGTAGTATTCAGGGGGGAGGCTATCAGCCCCAGCATTTT. This is translated as CASSIQGGGYQPQHF.